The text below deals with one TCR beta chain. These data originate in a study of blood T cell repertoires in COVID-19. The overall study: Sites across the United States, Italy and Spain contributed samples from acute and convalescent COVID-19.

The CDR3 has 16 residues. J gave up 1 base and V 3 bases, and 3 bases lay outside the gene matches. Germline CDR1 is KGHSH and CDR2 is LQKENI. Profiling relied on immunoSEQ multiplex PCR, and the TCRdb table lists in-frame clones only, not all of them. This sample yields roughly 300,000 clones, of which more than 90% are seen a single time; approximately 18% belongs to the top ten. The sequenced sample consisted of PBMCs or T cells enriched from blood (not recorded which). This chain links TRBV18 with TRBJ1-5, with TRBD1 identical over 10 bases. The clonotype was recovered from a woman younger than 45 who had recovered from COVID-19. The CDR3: CASSPGTGASNQPQHF. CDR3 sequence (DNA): TGTGCCAGCTCACCTGGGACAGGGGCAAGCAATCAGCCCCAGCATTTT.